This note documents a single TCR beta chain sequence. Original processing methods: Quantification of nucleated cells was approximated via reference gene primer amplification. TCRdb keeps only in-frame clones here, not all; method: immunoSEQ multiplex PCR. Clonal size and the V and J genes are those of that table, whereas D and trimming came from the DNA. The sample lists over 250,000 clones; 88% were seen once. This specimen comes from a study of blood T cell repertoires in COVID-19. Across the whole study: Acute and convalescent COVID-19 specimens originated in the United States, Italy and Spain. Nucleic acid was either cDNA or gDNA, and it came from T cells, B-cell-depleted T cells, or PBMCs.

The receptor was isolated from a man aged 55 to 70 who had recovered from COVID-19. The sample was peripheral blood.

CDR3 loop: CASSQGRNEKLFF. CDR3 nucleotide sequence: TGTGCCAGCAGCCAAGGGCGGAATGAAAAACTGTTTTTT. This rearrangement joins TRBV14 to TRBJ1-4; no firm D call. The CDR3 covers 13 residues. V lost 1 base to trimming and J lost 5 bases, with 5 bases between them. Germline CDR1 reads SGHDN; CDR2 reads FVKESK.